These T cell receptor beta chains were read from a single sample in a study of shared clonotypes between healthy human individuals. This table comes from immunoSEQ multiplex PCR, and its TCRdb copy is limited to in-frame clones, with some not included. The repertoire consists of over 2 million clones, with around 96% occurring once and the leading ten covering around 1.1%. Sequencing input: naive CD8+ T cells sorted from blood. These receptors were obtained from a man aged 18 to 35 in good health. CDR3s leave out the opening cysteine and the closing phenylalanine or tryptophan.

v_gene	len	j_gene	CDR3aa
TRBV2	14	TRBJ2-1	AIRQGATRSYNEQF
TRBV4-3	14	TRBJ1-1	ASSQALAGMNTEAF
TRBV4-1	15	TRBJ1-6	ASSRTSYSSYNSPLH
TRBV4-3	12	TRBJ2-7	ASSPGQGDYEQY
TRBV5-5	13	TRBJ2-7	ASSPDRGLTYEQY
TRBV4-3	13	TRBJ2-7	ASSQVLAGVGEQY
TRBV5-8	14	TRBJ2-1	ASSLVIYGGNNEQF
TRBV25-1	12	TRBJ1-2	ASSDLGSVYGYT
TRBV30	20	TRBJ2-3	AWSDPYTRALPRGLSTDTQY
TRBV7-9	11	TRBJ1-5	ASSPGPYQPQH
TRBV28	10	TRBJ2-2	ASSLKVGELF
TRBV19	13	TRBJ2-7	ASSIDRTGPYEQY
TRBV19	12	TRBJ1-1	ASSIGGVSTEAF
TRBV30	12	TRBJ2-7	AWSVGAGSYEQY
TRBV5-6	11	TRBJ1-1	ASSPGPLAEAF
TRBV4-1	12	TRBJ2-7	ASSQLQDQYEQY
TRBV7-9	10	TRBJ2-7	ASSFGTGVLY
TRBV2	13	TRBJ2-7	ASSVTGGNSYEQY
TRBV6-4	14	TRBJ2-2	ASRGLAGDYTGELF
TRBV4-2	14	TRBJ2-1	ASSQVSGGSYNEQF
TRBV1	11	TRBJ1-1	TSSPCPWPEAF
TRBV11-2	15	TRBJ2-7	ASSLLGPTVGGPEQY
TRBV5-4	13	TRBJ1-2	VSSRGVDSLRGYS
TRBV5-1	13	TRBJ2-1	ASSLGQGARNEQF
TRBV5-1	15	TRBJ1-1	ASSHVPGQGMNTEAF
TRBV7-6	15	TRBJ2-3	ASSLAPPGPTTDTQY
TRBV2	15	TRBJ2-7	ASSEALHGTGGYEQY
TRBV2	15	TRBJ2-7	ASRTSVEGILPHEQY
TRBV7-9	13	TRBJ1-1	ASSPRTGEWDEAF
TRBV28	12	TRBJ1-1	ASSFGRVNTEAF
TRBV6-7	11	TRBJ1-1	ASRGTGCAEAF
TRBV6-6	13	TRBJ1-5	ASSPTGFSNQPQH
TRBV4-3	14	TRBJ2-2	ASSPVLAGVIGELF
TRBV4-3	12	TRBJ2-2	ASSQNDRTGELF
TRBV9	15	TRBJ1-2	ASSVEGVGQSNYGYT
TRBV5-1	13	TRBJ2-1	ASSRRLAGDNEQF
TRBV7-9	14	TRBJ2-7	ASSFDRGTRAYEQY
TRBV2	11	TRBJ1-1	ASIFKGVPEAF
TRBV4-1	13	TRBJ2-7	ASRQTGTLSYEQY
TRBV5-6	13	TRBJ1-1	ASSLDRGMNTGAF
TRBV11-2	11	TRBJ1-2	ASRSGGNYGYT
TRBV5-1	13	TRBJ1-1	ASSLAAGQGIGAF
TRBV18	14	TRBJ1-4	ASSLDWGRTNEKLF
TRBV5-1	14	TRBJ2-3	ASSSPPGLAPDTQY
TRBV9	13	TRBJ2-2	ASSLRTSGDGELF
TRBV27	12	TRBJ2-7	ASSLLGGSYEQY
TRBV19	9	TRBJ2-7	ATQGGYEQY
TRBV7-8	12	TRBJ1-5	ASSSGTGVQPQH
TRBV5-8	12	TRBJ2-7	ASSPDYSFYEQY
TRBV4-2	14	TRBJ1-1	ASSQETANPNTEAF
TRBV27	14	TRBJ2-3	ASSLLLGQGADTQY
TRBV27	13	TRBJ2-7	ASSLGPGQSYEQY
TRBV5-8	11	TRBJ2-3	ASSHAETDTQY
TRBV11-2	13	TRBJ2-5	ASSLELAGGGTQY
TRBV27	14	TRBJ2-6	ASSQGFLSGANVLT
TRBV12-2	13	TRBJ1-2	ASRLRQGANYGYT
TRBV5-6	11	TRBJ2-7	ASSPGWDYEQY
TRBV5-1	9	TRBJ2-7	ASSLGLFIN
TRBV5-1	11	TRBJ2-1	ASSLAFDNEQF